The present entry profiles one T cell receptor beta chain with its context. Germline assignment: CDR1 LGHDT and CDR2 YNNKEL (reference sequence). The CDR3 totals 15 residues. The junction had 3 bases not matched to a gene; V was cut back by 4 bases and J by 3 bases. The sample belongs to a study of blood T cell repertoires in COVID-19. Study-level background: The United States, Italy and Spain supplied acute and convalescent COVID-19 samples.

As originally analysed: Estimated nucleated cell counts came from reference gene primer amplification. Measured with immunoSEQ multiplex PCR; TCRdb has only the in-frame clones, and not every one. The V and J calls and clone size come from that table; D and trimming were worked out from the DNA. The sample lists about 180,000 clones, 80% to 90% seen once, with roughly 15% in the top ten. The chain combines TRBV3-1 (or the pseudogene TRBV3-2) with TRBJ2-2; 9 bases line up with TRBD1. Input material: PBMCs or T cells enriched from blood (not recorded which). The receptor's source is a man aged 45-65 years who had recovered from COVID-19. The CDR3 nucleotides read TGTGCCAGCAGCCTAAGGACAGGGGACACCGGGGAGCTGTTTTTT. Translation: CASSLRTGDTGELFF.